These 8 T cell receptor beta chains were sequenced from one sample in a study of beta chain features in type 1 diabetes. TCRB transcripts that were expressed got sequenced, as all of the isolated RNA had been reverse transcribed. The repertoire was sequenced with immunoSEQ multiplex PCR; TCRdb's copy has only in-frame clones and lacks some. This sample has some 160,000 clones, with approximately 9.9% found just once. Sequenced material: central memory CD4+ T cells from blood. All receptors derive from a young woman in good health.

A note on this clone: One end of the junction varies from germline; a read error may be responsible. The J gene is TRBJ2-1, the V gene TRBV6-5, with TRBD2 as a possible D gene (5 bases). The CDR3 is made up of 13 amino acids. Per the germline V gene, CDR1 is MNHEY and CDR2 is SVGAGI. The CDR3 coding sequence is TGTGCCATCAGTGAGGGTCCAGAGGATGAGCAGTTCTTC. Translated: CAISEGPEDEQFF.

The chain uses TRBV2 and TRBJ2-1; the D gene is possibly TRBD1 (7 bases). Germline CDR1 is SNHLY and CDR2 is FYNNEI. The CDR3 is 13 residues long. Trimming pared 6 bases from V and 7 bases from J, leaving 13 bases between. The CDR3 nucleotides are TGTGCCAGCAGGAAGCAGGGGGGTAATGAGCAGTTCTTC. It specifies CASRKQGGNEQFF. Variable domain in full (rest from reference TRBV2 and TRBJ2-1): EPEVTQTPSHQVTQMGQEVILRCVPISNHLYFYWYRQILGQKVEFLVSFYNNEISEKSEIFDDQFSVERPDGSNFTLKIRSTKLEDSAMYFCASRKQGGNEQFFGPGTRLTVL.

The chain joins TRBV19 to TRBJ1-1; D perhaps matches TRBD1 (5 bases). CDR1 LNHDA and CDR2 SQIVND come from the germline V gene (reference sequence). CDR3 length: 16 amino acids. V lost 6 bases and J 2 bases, leaving 19 bases between the germline ends. The CDR3 here is CASRRNPGKGNTEAFF. The CDR3 region has the DNA TGTGCCAGTAGGCGCAACCCAGGGAAGGGAAACACTGAAGCTTTCTTT.

The chain joins TRBV9 to TRBJ1-4; 8 positions agree with TRBD1. The junction had 4 bases not matched to a gene; V was cut back by 4 bases and J by 5 bases. The length of the CDR3 is 14 residues. Per the germline V gene, CDR1 is SGDLS and CDR2 is YYNGEE. CDR3 nucleotides: TGTGCCAGCAGCCGGACAGGGTGGAATGAAAAACTGTTTTTT. Amino acid sequence: CASSRTGWNEKLFF.

This clone came up a few times. The gene calls are TRBV5-4 and TRBJ2-7, with no clear D. Trimming took 4 bases from V and 2 from J, leaving 22 bases between them. Germline V lookup: CDR1 SGHNT, CDR2 YYREEE (reference sequence). The CDR3 contains 17 residues. DNA for the CDR3: TGTGCCAGCAGCCGCCCGGCCAGGCCCTTTCAGCCCTACGAGCAGTACTTC. Residues: CASSRPARPFQPYEQYF.

This clone was picked up a small number of times. This sequence joins TRBV27 and TRBJ2-3; 8 bases align to TRBD2. This CDR3 has 18 residues. Germline V gene lookup returns CDR1 MNHEY and CDR2 SMNVEV (reference sequence). Trimming at V came to 2 bases and at J to 0 bases, leaving 10 bases not matched to a gene. The CDR3 is CASSLEYAGGASTDTQYF. As DNA, the CDR3 is TGTGCCAGCAGTTTAGAATACGCGGGGGGCGCTAGCACAGATACGCAGTATTTT.

This chain uses TRBV7-3 with TRBJ1-1, with D maybe TRBD1 (6 bases). The CDR3 spans 17 residues. The V gene lost 5 bases and the J gene lost 11 bases, with 30 bases spanning the gap. CDR1 and CDR2 from the germline V gene are SGHTA and FQGTGA. CDR3 sequence reads: CASSPKRTDVPQEEAFF. The CDR3 bases are TGTGCCAGCAGCCCTAAACGGACAGACGTTCCACAAGAGGAGGCTTTCTTT.

This chain joins TRBV7-8 and TRBJ2-5, with unresolved D. CDR1 SGHVS and CDR2 FQNEAQ come from the germline V gene. The CDR3 extends over 12 amino acids. V gave up 2 bases and J gave up 3 bases, with 4 bases separating them. The CDR3 bases are TGTGCCAGCAGCTTACAGGAAGAGACCCAGTACTTC. Its protein is CASSLQEETQYF.